This T cell receptor (beta chain) was found in a study of T cells in tuberculosis. For the study at large: CD1B tetramers identified T cells specific for mycobacterial lipid GMM. A South African cohort included IGRA-negative adolescents, latently infected IGRA-positive adolescents and adults with active tuberculosis.

This clone came up once. The antigen is undetermined. This CDR3 has 15 residues. V lost 5 bases and J 3 bases, leaving 16 bases between the germline ends. Germline loops: CDR1 LNHDA, CDR2 SQIVND (reference sequence). Measured with immunoSEQ multiplex PCR; TCRdb has only the in-frame clones, and not every one. Seen here are 30,000 to 45,000 clones, 93% observed once, and the top ten hold roughly 6.4%. The study's findings and limits: Active tuberculosis cases were adults; controls were adolescents. Shorter CDR3-alpha in active tuberculosis partly drove smaller distances.

This TCR derives from a donor aged 10-29 years with latent tuberculosis or without tuberculosis infection. Specimen: PBMCs. The rearrangement uses TRBV19 and TRBJ1-2, with D unresolved. The CDR3 DNA is TGTGCCAGTAGTCCCCGGGGTGGTTCTGACTATGGCTACACCTTC. It specifies CASSPRGGSDYGYTF.